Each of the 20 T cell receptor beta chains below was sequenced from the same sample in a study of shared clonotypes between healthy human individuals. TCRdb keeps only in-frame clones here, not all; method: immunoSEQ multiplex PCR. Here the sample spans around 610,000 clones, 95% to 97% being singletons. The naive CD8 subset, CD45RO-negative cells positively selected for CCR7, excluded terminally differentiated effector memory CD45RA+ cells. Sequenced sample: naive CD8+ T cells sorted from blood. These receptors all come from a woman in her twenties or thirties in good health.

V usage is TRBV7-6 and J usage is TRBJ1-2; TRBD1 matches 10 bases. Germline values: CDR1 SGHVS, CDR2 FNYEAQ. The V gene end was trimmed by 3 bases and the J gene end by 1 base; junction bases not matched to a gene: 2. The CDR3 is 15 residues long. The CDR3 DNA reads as TGTGCCAGCAGCTTGGGACAGGGGCTTAACTATGGCTACACCTTC. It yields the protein CASSLGQGLNYGYTF. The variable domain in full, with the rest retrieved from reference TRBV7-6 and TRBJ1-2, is GAGVSQSPRYKVTKRGQDVALRCDPISGHVSLYWYRQALGQGPEFLTYFNYEAQQDKSGLPNDRFSAERPEGSISTLTIQRTEQRDSAMYRCASSLGQGLNYGYTFGSGTRLTVV.

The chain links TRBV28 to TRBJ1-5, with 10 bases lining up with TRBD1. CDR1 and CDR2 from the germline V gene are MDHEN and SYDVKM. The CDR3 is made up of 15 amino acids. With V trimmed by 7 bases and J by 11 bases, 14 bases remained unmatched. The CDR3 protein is CASNPGTGAFSAQHF. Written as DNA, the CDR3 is TGTGCCAGCAACCCTGGGACAGGGGCCTTTTCGGCCCAGCATTTT.

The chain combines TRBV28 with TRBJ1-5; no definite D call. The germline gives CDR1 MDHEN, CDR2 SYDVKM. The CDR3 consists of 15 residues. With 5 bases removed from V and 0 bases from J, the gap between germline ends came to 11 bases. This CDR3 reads CASSLSTDSNQPQHF. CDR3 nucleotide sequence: TGTGCCAGCAGTCTGTCGACGGATAGCAATCAGCCCCAGCATTTT.

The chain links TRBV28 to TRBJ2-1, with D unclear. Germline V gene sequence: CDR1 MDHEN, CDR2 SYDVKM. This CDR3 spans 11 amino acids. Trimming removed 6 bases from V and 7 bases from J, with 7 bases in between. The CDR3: CASRYSNEQFF. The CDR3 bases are TGTGCCAGCAGATATTCGAATGAGCAGTTCTTC.

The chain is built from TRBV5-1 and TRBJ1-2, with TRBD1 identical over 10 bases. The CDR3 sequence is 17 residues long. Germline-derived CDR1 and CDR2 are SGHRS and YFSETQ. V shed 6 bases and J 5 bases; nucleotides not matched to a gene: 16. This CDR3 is CASNPRTGGSVEYGYTF. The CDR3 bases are TGCGCCAGCAACCCGCGGACAGGGGGTTCGGTTGAGTATGGCTACACCTTC.

The CDR3 loop reads CASSQAPGQGVYEQYF. The CDR3 DNA is TGCGCCAGCAGCCAAGCACCGGGACAGGGGGTCTACGAGCAGTACTTC. The V gene is TRBV4-1, the J gene TRBJ2-7; TRBD1 agrees at 11 bases. Trimming cost V 1 base and J 3 bases; bases outside gene matches: 5. The CDR3 extends over 16 amino acids. Germline V gene sequence: CDR1 MGHRA, CDR2 YSYEKL.

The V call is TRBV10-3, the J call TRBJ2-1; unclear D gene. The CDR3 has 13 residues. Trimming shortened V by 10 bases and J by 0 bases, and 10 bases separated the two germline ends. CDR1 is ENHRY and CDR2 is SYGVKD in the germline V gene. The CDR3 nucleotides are TGTGCCACCGAGACGAGCTCCTACAATGAGCAGTTCTTC. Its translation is CATETSSYNEQFF.

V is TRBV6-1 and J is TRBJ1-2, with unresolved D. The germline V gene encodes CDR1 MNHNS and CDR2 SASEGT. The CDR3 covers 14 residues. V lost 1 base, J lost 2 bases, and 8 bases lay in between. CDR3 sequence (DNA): TGTGCCAGCAGTGAAGTGAGCGAGAACTATGGCTACACCTTC. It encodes CASSEVSENYGYTF.

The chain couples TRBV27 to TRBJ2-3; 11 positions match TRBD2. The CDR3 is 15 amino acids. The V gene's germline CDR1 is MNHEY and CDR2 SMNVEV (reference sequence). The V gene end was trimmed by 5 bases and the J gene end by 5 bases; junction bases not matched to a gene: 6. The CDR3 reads CASSTSGSRVDTQYF. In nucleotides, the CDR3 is TGTGCCAGCAGTACTAGCGGGAGCCGTGTAGATACGCAGTATTTT.

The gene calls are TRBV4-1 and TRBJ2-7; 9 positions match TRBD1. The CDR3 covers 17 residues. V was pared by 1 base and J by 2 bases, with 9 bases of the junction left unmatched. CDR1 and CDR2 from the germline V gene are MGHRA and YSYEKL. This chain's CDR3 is CASSQGSPGQGPYEQYF. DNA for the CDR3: TGCGCCAGCAGCCAAGGTTCGCCGGGACAGGGCCCCTACGAGCAGTACTTC.

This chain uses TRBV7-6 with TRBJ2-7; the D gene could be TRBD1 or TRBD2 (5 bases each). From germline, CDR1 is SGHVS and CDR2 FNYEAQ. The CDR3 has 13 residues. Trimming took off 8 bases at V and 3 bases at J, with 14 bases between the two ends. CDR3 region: CASRDVSHYEQYF. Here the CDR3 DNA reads TGTGCCAGCCGGGACGTATCACACTACGAGCAGTACTTC.

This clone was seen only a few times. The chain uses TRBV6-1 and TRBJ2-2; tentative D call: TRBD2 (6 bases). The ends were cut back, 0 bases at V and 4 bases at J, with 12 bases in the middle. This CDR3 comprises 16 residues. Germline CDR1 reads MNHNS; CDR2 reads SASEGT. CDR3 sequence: CASSEADGSVTGELFF. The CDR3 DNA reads TGTGCCAGCAGTGAAGCGGACGGGAGTGTCACCGGGGAGCTGTTTTTT.

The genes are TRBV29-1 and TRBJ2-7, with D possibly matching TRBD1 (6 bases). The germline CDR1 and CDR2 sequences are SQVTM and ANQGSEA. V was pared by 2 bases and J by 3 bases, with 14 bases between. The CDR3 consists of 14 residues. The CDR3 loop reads CSVECEGDLYEQYF. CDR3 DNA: TGCAGCGTTGAATGTGAGGGGGACCTCTACGAGCAGTACTTC.

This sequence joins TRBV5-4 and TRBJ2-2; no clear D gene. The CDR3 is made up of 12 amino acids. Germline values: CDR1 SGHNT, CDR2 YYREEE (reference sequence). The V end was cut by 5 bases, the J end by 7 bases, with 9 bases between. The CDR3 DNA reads TGTGCCAGCAGGGAACTTGGCGGGGAGCTGTTTTTT. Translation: CASRELGGELFF.

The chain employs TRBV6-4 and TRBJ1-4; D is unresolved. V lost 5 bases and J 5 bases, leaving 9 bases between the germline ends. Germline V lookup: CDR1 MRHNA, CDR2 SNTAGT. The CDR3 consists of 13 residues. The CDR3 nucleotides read TGTGCCAGCAGTAGTGGGAAAAATGAAAAACTGTTTTTT. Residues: CASSSGKNEKLFF.

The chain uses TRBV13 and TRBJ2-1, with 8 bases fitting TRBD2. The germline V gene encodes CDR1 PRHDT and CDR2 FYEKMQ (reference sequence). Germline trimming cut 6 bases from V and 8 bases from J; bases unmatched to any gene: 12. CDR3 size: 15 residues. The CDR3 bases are TGTGCCAGCAGTCCAGCGGGAGTTGGGTTGGATGAGCAGTTCTTC. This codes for CASSPAGVGLDEQFF.

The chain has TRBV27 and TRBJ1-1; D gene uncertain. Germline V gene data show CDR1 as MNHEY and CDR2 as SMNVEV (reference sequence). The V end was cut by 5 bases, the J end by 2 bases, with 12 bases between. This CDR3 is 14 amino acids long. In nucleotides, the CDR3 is TGTGCCAGCAGTATAGGACGGGGAAACACTGAAGCTTTCTTT. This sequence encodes CASSIGRGNTEAFF.

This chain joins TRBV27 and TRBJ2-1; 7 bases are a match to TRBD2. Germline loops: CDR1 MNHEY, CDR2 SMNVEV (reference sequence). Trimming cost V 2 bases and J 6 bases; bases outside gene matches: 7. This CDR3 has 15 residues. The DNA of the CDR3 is TGTGCCAGCAGTTTAATGGCGGGAGACGGCAATGAGCAGTTCTTC. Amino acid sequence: CASSLMAGDGNEQFF.

CDR3 amino acids: CASSQDPVWDEKLFF. The CDR3 coding sequence is TGTGCCAGCAGCCAAGACCCGGTATGGGATGAAAAACTGTTTTTT. The chain has TRBV4-2 and TRBJ1-4, with D unclear. Trimming pared 0 bases from V and 6 bases from J, leaving 11 bases between. CDR3 length: 15 residues. Germline V gives CDR1 LGHNA, CDR2 YNFKEQ.

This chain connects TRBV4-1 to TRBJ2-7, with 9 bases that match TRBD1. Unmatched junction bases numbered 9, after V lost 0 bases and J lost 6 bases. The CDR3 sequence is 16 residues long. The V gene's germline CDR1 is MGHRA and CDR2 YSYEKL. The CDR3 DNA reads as TGCGCCAGCAGCCAAGATTTGGGGACAGGGCGGGTCGAGCAGTACTTC. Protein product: CASSQDLGTGRVEQYF.